The 30 T cell receptor beta chains presented below share a single source sample, sequenced in a study of beta chain features in type 1 diabetes. The investigators reverse transcribed all of the isolated RNA, so they sequenced expressed TCRB transcripts. Assay used: immunoSEQ multiplex PCR; TCRdb lists only in-frame clones, some missing. The sample gives 120,000 to 150,000 clones, about 51% of which show up once; 0.4% to 0.5% is in the top ten. The sequencing input was Tregs from blood. Receptors were obtained from a man between 18 and 29 years old in good health.

The V and J genes are TRBV6-1 and TRBJ1-1; perhaps TRBD1 as D (5 bases). The germline V gene has CDR1 MNHNS and CDR2 SASEGT. This CDR3 is built from 13 residues. With 4 bases removed from V and 4 bases from J, the gap between germline ends came to 10 bases. The CDR3 sequence: CASSVSGITEAFF. The CDR3 DNA is TGTGCCAGCAGTGTCTCAGGGATCACTGAAGCTTTCTTT.

This rearrangement joins TRBV9 to TRBJ1-3; 7 nucleotides line up with TRBD1. There are 16 residues in the CDR3. J was trimmed by 0 bases and V by 3 bases; bases with no gene match: 6. Germline V gives CDR1 SGDLS, CDR2 YYNGEE. The CDR3 is CASSGGGTASGNTIYF. DNA of the CDR3: TGTGCCAGCAGCGGAGGGGGGACAGCCTCTGGAAACACCATATATTTT.

The chain links TRBV25-1 to TRBJ2-5, with a tentative D call TRBD1 (6 bases). CDR3 length: 15 residues. In germline, CDR1 is MGHDK, CDR2 SYGVNS. V gave up 5 bases and J gave up 1 base, with 14 bases separating them. The CDR3 region is CASSKENRVQETQYF. The CDR3 DNA reads TGTGCCAGCAGTAAAGAGAACAGGGTCCAAGAGACCCAGTACTTC. The full variable domain, in which reference TRBV25-1 and TRBJ2-5 provide the parts outside the CDR3, is EADIYQTPRYLVIGTGKKITLECSQTMGHDKMYWYQQDPGMELHLIHYSYGVNSTEKGDLSSESTVSRIRTEHFPLTLESARPSHTSQYLCASSKENRVQETQYFGPGTRLLVL.

The J gene is TRBJ2-1, the V gene TRBV19; no reliable D call. This CDR3 comprises 12 residues. The V and J ends lost 1 base and 11 bases respectively, with 9 bases between them. The V gene's germline CDR1 is LNHDA and CDR2 SQIVND (reference sequence). As DNA, the CDR3 is TGTGCCAGTAGTATAGGGCTCACCCAGCAGTTCTTC. Its translation is CASSIGLTQQFF.

The rearrangement joins TRBV4-3 to TRBJ2-3, with 14 bases lining up with TRBD2. The ends lost 4 bases at V and 4 bases at J; junction bases unmatched: 4. CDR3 size: 16 residues. Germline-derived CDR1 and CDR2 are LGHNA and YSLEER. CDR3 sequence: CASSLQGLAGADTQYF. CDR3 coding DNA: TGCGCCAGCAGCCTCCAGGGACTAGCGGGGGCAGATACGCAGTATTTT.

The chain is built from TRBV4-3 and TRBJ1-5; D is unresolved. The ends were cut back, 4 bases at V and 5 bases at J, with 9 bases in the middle. The CDR3 extends over 13 amino acids. Germline V lookup: CDR1 LGHNA, CDR2 YSLEER. Here the CDR3 reads CASSLYQDQPQHF. The DNA of the CDR3 is TGCGCCAGCAGCCTTTACCAGGATCAGCCCCAGCATTTT.

V gene TRBV28 combines with J gene TRBJ1-4, with D unresolved. The germline gives CDR1 MDHEN, CDR2 SYDVKM. This CDR3 is 14 amino acids long. V lost 2 bases, J lost 3 bases, and 7 bases lay in between. CDR3 in amino acids: CASSLQVSNEKLFF. In DNA, the CDR3 is TGTGCCAGCAGTTTACAGGTTTCTAATGAAAAACTGTTTTTT.

This chain uses TRBV29-1 with TRBJ2-5; a weak D match, TRBD2 (7 bases). V was shortened by 5 bases and J by 5 bases, with 21 bases between the two germline ends. This CDR3 has 15 amino acids. Germline CDR1 and CDR2: SQVTM and ANQGSEA. In nucleotides, the CDR3 is TGCAGCGTTCTCGGCGGGGGCAGGGCGTTGGAGACCCAGTACTTC. Translating it yields CSVLGGGRALETQYF.

The V gene is TRBV6-1, the J gene TRBJ1-1; 7 nucleotides align to TRBD1. CDR1 and CDR2 (germline): MNHNS, SASEGT. The CDR3 runs 13 residues. With 6 bases clipped from V and 6 bases from J, the junction kept 7 bases outside the gene matches. This chain's CDR3 is CASSPDRVAEAFF. In DNA, the CDR3 is TGTGCCAGCAGCCCCGACAGGGTCGCTGAAGCTTTCTTT.

This clone was seen only a few times. The chain combines TRBV30 with TRBJ1-1, with D tentatively TRBD1 (5 bases). The CDR3 contains 14 residues. Germline CDR1 is GTSNPN and CDR2 is SVGIG (reference sequence). Trimming took off 0 bases at V and 4 bases at J, with 12 bases between the two ends. CDR3 amino acids: CAWSVKGMGTEAFF. The CDR3 DNA sequence: TGTGCCTGGAGTGTAAAGGGGATGGGCACTGAAGCTTTCTTT. The variable domain in full, with the rest retrieved from reference TRBV30 and TRBJ1-1, is SQTIHQWPATLVQPVGSPLSLECTVEGTSNPNLYWYRQAAGRGLQLLFYSVGIGQISSEVPQNLSASRPQDRQFILSSKKLLLSDSGFYLCAWSVKGMGTEAFFGQGTRLTVV.

This clone was counted between two and nine times. The V gene is TRBV10-3, the J gene TRBJ2-7, with TRBD1 matching over 10 bases. There are 15 residues in the CDR3. The V segment lost 4 bases and the J segment 2 bases; nucleotides outside the gene matches: 5. Germline V gives CDR1 ENHRY, CDR2 SYGVKD. CDR3 sequence reads: CAISASGTGAYEQYF. DNA for the CDR3: TGTGCCATCAGTGCCTCCGGGACAGGGGCCTACGAGCAGTACTTC.

This clone was counted only a few times. The rearrangement links TRBV7-9 to TRBJ2-6, with D maybe TRBD1 (6 bases). Trimming took off 11 bases at V and 2 bases at J, with 19 bases between the two ends. CDR3 length: 16 amino acids. Germline CDR1 SEHNR, CDR2 FQNEAQ (reference sequence). CDR3 bases: TGTGCCCCCGGGGCAGGGGCGAGTACTGGGGCCAACGTCCTGACTTTC. Translated, it gives CAPGAGASTGANVLTF.

This clone occurred a few times. The gene calls are TRBV7-2 and TRBJ1-1, with D maybe TRBD1 (6 bases). Germline CDR1 SGHTA, CDR2 FQGNSA. The CDR3 totals 13 residues. V lost 3 bases to trimming and J lost 1 base, with 6 bases between them. The CDR3 DNA sequence: TGTGCCAGCAGCTTGACAGGGAACACTGAAGCTTTCTTT. This translates into CASSLTGNTEAFF. The whole variable domain, filled in from reference TRBV7-2 and TRBJ1-1, reads GAGVSQSPSNKVTEKGKDVELRCDPISGHTALYWYRQSLGQGLEFLIYFQGNSAPDKSGLPSDRFSAERTGGSVSTLTIQRTQQEDSAVYLCASSLTGNTEAFFGQGTRLTVV.

This clone was observed a few times. V is TRBV7-2 and J is TRBJ2-3, with 9 bases aligning to TRBD2. CDR1 is SGHTA, CDR2 FQGNSA, per germline. The trim removed 6 bases at V and 4 bases at J, leaving 11 bases unmatched. This CDR3 contains 16 residues. The CDR3 is CASRPRAGGGSDTQYF. The DNA of the CDR3 is TGTGCCAGCAGACCACGAGCGGGGGGCGGGTCAGATACGCAGTATTTT.

This rearrangement joins TRBV7-2 to TRBJ1-4, with TRBD1 as a possible D gene (5 bases). Per germline, CDR1 SGHTA and CDR2 FQGNSA. Trimming took 9 bases from V and 13 from J, leaving 12 bases between them. The CDR3 sequence is 10 residues long. CDR3 DNA: TGTGCCAGTGGCGGGGGAATACTGTTTTTT. This translates into CASGGGILFF.

This chain uses TRBV6-6 with TRBJ1-2; 7 bases are shared with TRBD1. The CDR3 is made up of 14 amino acids. From germline, CDR1 is MNHNY and CDR2 SVGAGI (reference sequence). Trimming took 2 bases from V and 7 from J; bases not matched to a gene: 7. The CDR3 nucleotides read TGTGCCAGCAGTTACCCCTCAGGGGGAGGTGGCTACACCTTC. Translated, it gives CASSYPSGGGGYTF.

The rearrangement links TRBV6-1 to TRBJ1-4; 7 bases are a match to TRBD1. Germline-derived CDR1 and CDR2 are MNHNS and SASEGT. Trimming at V came to 6 bases and at J to 7 bases, leaving 5 bases not matched to a gene. The length of the CDR3 is 13 residues. The CDR3 bases are TGTGCCAGCAGGACAGGGTGGGGTGAAAAACTGTTTTTT. It yields the protein CASRTGWGEKLFF.

This clone was seen a single time. The chain employs TRBV30 and TRBJ1-2; 10 nucleotides match TRBD1. The CDR3 totals 12 residues. J lost 5 bases, V lost 7 bases, and 4 bases had no gene match. CDR1 is GTSNPN, CDR2 SVGIG, per germline (reference sequence). The chain's CDR3 is CAFLDRGYGYTF. The CDR3 DNA reads as TGTGCCTTCCTGGACAGGGGGTATGGCTACACCTTC.

The rearrangement uses TRBV28 and TRBJ1-2; D not resolved. Germline values: CDR1 MDHEN, CDR2 SYDVKM. The CDR3 totals 10 residues. The V gene lost 6 bases and the J gene lost 3 bases, with 2 bases spanning the gap. CDR3 sequence (DNA): TGTGCCAGCAGCGACTATGGCTACACCTTC. This translates into CASSDYGYTF.

This clone was found a few times. The V and J genes are TRBV5-1 and TRBJ2-7, with 7 bases matching TRBD1. CDR1 is SGHRS, CDR2 YFSETQ, per germline. The CDR3 totals 15 residues. Germline trimming cut 4 bases from V and 4 bases from J; bases unmatched to any gene: 11. The CDR3 reads CASSLTPGQRYEQYF. The CDR3 DNA reads as TGCGCCAGCAGCCTAACCCCGGGACAGAGGTACGAGCAGTACTTC. Supplemented by reference TRBV5-1 and TRBJ2-7, the full variable domain reads KAGVTQTPRYLIKTRGQQVTLSCSPISGHRSVSWYQQTPGQGLQFLFEYFSETQRNKGNFPGRFSGRQFSNSRSEMNVSTLELGDSALYLCASSLTPGQRYEQYFGPGTRLTVT.

This rearrangement joins TRBV6-5 to TRBJ1-1; D not resolved. Germline V gives CDR1 MNHEY, CDR2 SVGAGI. The CDR3 contains 11 residues. Trimming removed 6 bases at V and 11 bases at J, with 13 bases between. The CDR3 region has the DNA TGTGCCAGCAGGTCCCCCGGTCGGGCTTTCTTT. Residues: CASRSPGRAFF.

This clone was observed a handful of times. The chain carries TRBV30 and TRBJ2-1; 10 bases are a match to TRBD2. V was clipped by 4 bases and J by 6 bases; unmatched bases: 3. This CDR3 is 13 amino acids long. Germline assignment: CDR1 GTSNPN and CDR2 SVGIG (reference sequence). For the CDR3, the DNA is TGTGCCTGGAAGCTAGCGGGAGTCAATGAGCAGTTCTTC. It is translated as CAWKLAGVNEQFF.

CDR3 DNA sequence: TGTGCCTGGAGTGTAAGTACATACACTGAAGCTTTCTTT. It is translated as CAWSVSTYTEAFF. The gene calls are TRBV30 and TRBJ1-1; D uncertain. The CDR3 is 13 amino acids. CDR1 is GTSNPN and CDR2 is SVGIG in the germline V gene (reference sequence). V was clipped by 0 bases and J by 3 bases, with 8 bases between them.

The chain has TRBV28 and TRBJ2-7; D possibly corresponds to TRBD1 (6 bases). The germline CDR1 and CDR2 sequences are MDHEN and SYDVKM. V was cut by 5 bases and J by 5 bases, with 16 bases left in between. The CDR3 contains 14 residues. The CDR3 reads CASSPPYRVHEQYF. CDR3 nucleotide sequence: TGTGCCAGCAGTCCCCCCTACAGGGTGCACGAGCAGTACTTC.

V gene TRBV11-2 combines with J gene TRBJ1-1, with D unresolved. The CDR3 sequence is 15 residues long. Trimming shortened V by 6 bases and J by 0 bases, and 14 bases separated the two germline ends. Per the germline V gene, CDR1 is SGHAT and CDR2 is FQNNGV. The CDR3 DNA sequence: TGTGCCAGCAGAACCGGACCGGGGATGAACACTGAAGCTTTCTTT. Encoded protein: CASRTGPGMNTEAFF.

This clone was detected only a few times. The chain joins TRBV9 to TRBJ2-3; no firm D call. Germline-derived CDR1 and CDR2 are SGDLS and YYNGEE. Trimming stripped 1 base from V and 0 bases from J, with 9 bases between. The CDR3 covers 15 residues. The CDR3 DNA follows: TGTGCCAGCAGCGTATTCAGCGACAGCACAGATACGCAGTATTTT. This sequence encodes CASSVFSDSTDTQYF.

The rearrangement joins TRBV4-3 to TRBJ1-5, with 10 bases that match TRBD1. The CDR3 contains 16 residues. Germline V gene lookup returns CDR1 LGHNA and CDR2 YSLEER. The V and J ends lost 0 bases and 2 bases, in that order; junction bases with no gene match: 1. CDR3 DNA sequence: TGCGCCAGCAGCCAAGAAGGGACAGGGGGCAATCAGCCCCAGCATTTT. This codes for CASSQEGTGGNQPQHF.

CDR3: CASSSYRVRTYEQYF. CDR3 coding DNA: TGTGCCAGCAGCTCATACAGGGTTCGGACCTACGAGCAGTACTTC. J is TRBJ2-7 and V is TRBV7-2, with TRBD1 as a possible D gene (6 bases). The germline V and J ends were trimmed by 4 bases and 2 bases, with 15 bases remaining between them. The CDR3 sequence is 15 residues long. Germline CDR1 is SGHTA and CDR2 is FQGNSA. The full variable domain, rest sourced from reference TRBV7-2 and TRBJ2-7, is GAGVSQSPSNKVTEKGKDVELRCDPISGHTALYWYRQSLGQGLEFLIYFQGNSAPDKSGLPSDRFSAERTGGSVSTLTIQRTQQEDSAVYLCASSSYRVRTYEQYFGPGTRLTVT.

This chain connects TRBV7-2 to TRBJ1-1; D ambiguous. CDR1 is SGHTA, CDR2 FQGNSA, per germline. This CDR3 is 12 amino acids long. Trimming removed 7 bases from V and 11 bases from J, with 17 bases in between. CDR3 nucleotides: TGTGCCAGCACCGGGGTTCTGGGTTATGCTTTCTTT. Protein product: CASTGVLGYAFF.

V is TRBV4-2 and J is TRBJ2-6, with 11 bases that match TRBD1. The J segment lost 3 bases and the V segment lost 5 bases, leaving 6 bases of the junction unmatched. This CDR3 is built from 17 residues. Germline values: CDR1 LGHNA, CDR2 YNFKEQ. CDR3 region: CASSKGQGAGGANVLTF. The CDR3 nucleotides read TGTGCCAGCAGCAAAGGACAGGGGGCAGGTGGGGCCAACGTCCTGACTTTC.